The clone carrying this T cell receptor (beta chain) has a count of ten or more. Regions amplified from RNA transcripts were the TCR beta CDR3 regions. TCR CDR3 underwent first-round RT-PCR with the HTBI primer set. TCRdb passed the multiplex PCR reads through MiXCR, listing each CDR3 protein once. Of about 740,000 distinct CDR3 sequences in the sample, roughly 15% are singletons; the top ten hold 10%. The sample is drawn from a study of T cells in Graves' hyperthyroidism and ophthalmopathy. Germline V gives CDR1 LGHDT, CDR2 YNNKEL (reference sequence). This CDR3 spans 12 amino acids. Trimming shortened V by 6 bases and J by 8 bases, and 12 bases separated the two germline ends.

This TCR was sampled from a woman under 30 with Graves' hyperthyroidism. The chain recombines TRBV3-1 with TRBJ2-3; D is undetermined. Input material: blood. The CDR3 spells CASSPRDGTQYF. Here the CDR3 DNA reads TGTGCCAGCAGTCCCCGCGACGGTACGCAGTATTTT.